The T cell receptor beta chain described here comes from a study of shared clonotypes between healthy human individuals. Study-wide points: Blood was the sole source, and tissue repertoires probably differ. Memory subsets generally showed smaller estimated richness than naive subsets did.

This CDR3 is built from 15 residues. Germline values: CDR1 MDHEN, CDR2 SYDVKM. The V end was cut by 3 bases, the J end by 1 base, with 13 bases between. The naive CD8 fraction comprised CD45RO-negative cells positively selected for CCR7 and excluded terminally differentiated effector memory CD45RA+ cells. A remark on this clone: Its antigen is still unknown.

The input for sorted-subset replicate PCRs was approximately 190 ng DNA, about 30,000 T cell genomes. Methods used by the authors: There were no quality scores in the junction-only immunoSEQ sequences, so filtering differed. Sequencing used immunoSEQ multiplex PCR; TCRdb keeps in-frame clones, though not all of them. Clone size and the V and J calls come from that table; the DNA yielded D and trimming. The sample lists around 560,000 clones; about 95% were seen once. Sequencing input: naive CD8+ T cells sorted from blood. This chain links TRBV28 with TRBJ2-7; the D gene is possibly TRBD2 (5 bases). The sequence was obtained from a woman aged 25-40 years in good health. The CDR3 here is CASSFQVGESYEQYF. In DNA form, the CDR3 reads TGTGCCAGCAGTTTTCAAGTCGGGGAATCCTACGAGCAGTACTTC.